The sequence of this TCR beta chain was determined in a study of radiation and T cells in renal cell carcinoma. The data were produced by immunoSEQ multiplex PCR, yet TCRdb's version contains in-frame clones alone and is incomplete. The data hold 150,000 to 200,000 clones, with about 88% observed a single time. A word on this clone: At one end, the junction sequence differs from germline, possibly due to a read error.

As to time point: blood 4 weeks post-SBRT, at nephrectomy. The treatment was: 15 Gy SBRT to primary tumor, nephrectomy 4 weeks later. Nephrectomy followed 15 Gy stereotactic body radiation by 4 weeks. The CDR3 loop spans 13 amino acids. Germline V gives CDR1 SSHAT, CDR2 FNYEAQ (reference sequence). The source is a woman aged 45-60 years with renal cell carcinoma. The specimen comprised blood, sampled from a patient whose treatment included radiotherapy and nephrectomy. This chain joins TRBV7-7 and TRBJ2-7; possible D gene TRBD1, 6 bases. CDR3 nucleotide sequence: TGTGCTAGCAGTTCAGGGGTGGGTAACGAGCAGTACTTC. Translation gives CASSSGVGNEQYF.